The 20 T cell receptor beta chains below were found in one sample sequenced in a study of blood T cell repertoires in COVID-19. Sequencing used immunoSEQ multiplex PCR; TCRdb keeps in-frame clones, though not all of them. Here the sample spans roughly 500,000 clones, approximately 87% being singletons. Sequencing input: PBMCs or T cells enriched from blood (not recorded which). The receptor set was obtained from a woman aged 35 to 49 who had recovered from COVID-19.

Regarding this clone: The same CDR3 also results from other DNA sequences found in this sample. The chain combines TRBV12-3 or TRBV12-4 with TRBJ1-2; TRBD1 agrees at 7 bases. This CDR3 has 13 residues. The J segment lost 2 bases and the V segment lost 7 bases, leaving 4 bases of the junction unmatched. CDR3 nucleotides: TGTGCCAGCACCCGACAGGGAAACTATGGCTACACCTTC. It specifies CASTRQGNYGYTF.

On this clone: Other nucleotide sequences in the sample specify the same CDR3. In nucleotides, the CDR3 is TGTGCCAGCAGCTTCGGGGGAGAGACCCAGTACTTC. Amino acid sequence: CASSFGGETQYF. The chain joins TRBV7-9 to TRBJ2-5, with a tentative D call TRBD2 (6 bases). V was clipped by 3 bases and J by 4 bases, with 6 bases between them. The CDR3 covers 12 residues. The germline CDR1 and CDR2 sequences are SEHNR and FQNEAQ (reference sequence).

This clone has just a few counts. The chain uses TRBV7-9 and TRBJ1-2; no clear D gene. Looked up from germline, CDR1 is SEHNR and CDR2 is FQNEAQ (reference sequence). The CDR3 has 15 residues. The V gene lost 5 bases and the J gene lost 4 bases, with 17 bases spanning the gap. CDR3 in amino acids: CASSPRSGIFYGYTF. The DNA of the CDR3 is TGTGCCAGCAGCCCCCGTTCGGGGATTTTCTATGGCTACACCTTC.

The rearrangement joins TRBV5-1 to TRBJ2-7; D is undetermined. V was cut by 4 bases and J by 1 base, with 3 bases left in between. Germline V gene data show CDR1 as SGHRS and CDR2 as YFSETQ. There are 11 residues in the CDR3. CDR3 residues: CASSPSYEQYF. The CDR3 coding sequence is TGCGCCAGCAGCCCTTCCTACGAGCAGTACTTC.

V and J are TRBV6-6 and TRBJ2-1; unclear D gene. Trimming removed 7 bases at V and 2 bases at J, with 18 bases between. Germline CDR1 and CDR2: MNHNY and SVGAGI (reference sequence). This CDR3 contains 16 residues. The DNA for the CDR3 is TGTGCCAGCAAAGCGTCTGGAGCGACTGCCTACAATGAGCAGTTCTTC. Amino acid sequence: CASKASGATAYNEQFF.

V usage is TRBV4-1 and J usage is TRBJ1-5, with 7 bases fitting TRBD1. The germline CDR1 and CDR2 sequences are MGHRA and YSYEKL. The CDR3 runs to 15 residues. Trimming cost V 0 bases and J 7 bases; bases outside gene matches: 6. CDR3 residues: CASSQEEGGGQPQHF. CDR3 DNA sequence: TGCGCCAGCAGCCAAGAGGAAGGGGGCGGGCAGCCCCAGCATTTT.

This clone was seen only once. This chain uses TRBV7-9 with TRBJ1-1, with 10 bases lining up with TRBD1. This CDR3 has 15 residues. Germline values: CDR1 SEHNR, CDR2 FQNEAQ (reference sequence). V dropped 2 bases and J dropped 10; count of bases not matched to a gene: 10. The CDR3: CASSLLGQGSPGAFF. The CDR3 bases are TGTGCCAGCAGCTTATTGGGACAGGGGTCCCCCGGAGCTTTCTTT. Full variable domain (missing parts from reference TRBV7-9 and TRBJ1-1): DTGVSQNPRHKITKRGQNVTFRCDPISEHNRLYWYRQTLGQGPEFLTYFQNEAQLEKSRLLSDRFSAERPKGSFSTLEIQRTEQGDSAMYLCASSLLGQGSPGAFFGQGTRLTVV.

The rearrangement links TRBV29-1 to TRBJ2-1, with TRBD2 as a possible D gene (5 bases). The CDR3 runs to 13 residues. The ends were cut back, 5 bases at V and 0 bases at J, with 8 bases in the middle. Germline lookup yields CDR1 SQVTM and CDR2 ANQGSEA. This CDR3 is CSVRSGSYNEQFF. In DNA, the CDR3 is TGCAGCGTTCGGAGCGGCTCCTACAATGAGCAGTTCTTC.

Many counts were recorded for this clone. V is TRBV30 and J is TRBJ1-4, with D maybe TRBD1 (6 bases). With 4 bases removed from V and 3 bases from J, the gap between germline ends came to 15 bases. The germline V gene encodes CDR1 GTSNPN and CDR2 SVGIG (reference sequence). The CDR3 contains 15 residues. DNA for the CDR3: TGTGCCTGGAATGCCTTCTGGGGGCCTAATGAAAAACTGTTTTTT. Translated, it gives CAWNAFWGPNEKLFF.

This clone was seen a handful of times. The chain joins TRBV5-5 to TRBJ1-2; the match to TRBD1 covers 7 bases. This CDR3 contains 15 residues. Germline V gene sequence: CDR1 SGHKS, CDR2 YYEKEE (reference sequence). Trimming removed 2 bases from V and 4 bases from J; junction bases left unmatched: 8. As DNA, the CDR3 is TGTGCCAGCAGCTTCGGCAGGGGACAGCCCTATGGCTACACCTTC. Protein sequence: CASSFGRGQPYGYTF.

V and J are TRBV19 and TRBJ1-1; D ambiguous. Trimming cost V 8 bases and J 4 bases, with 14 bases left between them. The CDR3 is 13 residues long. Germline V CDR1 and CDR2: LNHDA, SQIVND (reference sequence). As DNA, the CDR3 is TGTGCCAGTTCGGACTCCGCGGGCACTGAAGCTTTCTTT. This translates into CASSDSAGTEAFF.

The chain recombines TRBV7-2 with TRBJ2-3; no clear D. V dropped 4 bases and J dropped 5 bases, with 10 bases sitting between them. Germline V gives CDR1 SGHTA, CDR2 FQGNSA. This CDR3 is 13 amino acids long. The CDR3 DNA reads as TGTGCCAGCAGCTCCAACTTCGGAGATACGCAGTATTTT. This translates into CASSSNFGDTQYF.

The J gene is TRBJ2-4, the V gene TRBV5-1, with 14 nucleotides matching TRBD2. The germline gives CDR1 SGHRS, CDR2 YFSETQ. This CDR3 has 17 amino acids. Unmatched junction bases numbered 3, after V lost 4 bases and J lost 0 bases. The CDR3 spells CASSPGLAGEAKNIQYF. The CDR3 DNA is TGCGCCAGCAGCCCGGGACTAGCGGGAGAAGCCAAAAACATTCAGTACTTC.

Written as DNA, the CDR3 is TGCAGTGCTAGTTGGACTAGCGGGAGCAGGGACGAGCAGTACTTC. Translation gives CSASWTSGSRDEQYF. The V and J genes are TRBV20-1 and TRBJ2-7, with 13 bases fitting TRBD2. The CDR3 has 15 residues. V lost 3 bases to trimming and J lost 5 bases; unmatched junction nucleotides: 7. Germline V gene sequence: CDR1 DFQATT, CDR2 SNEGSKA (reference sequence).

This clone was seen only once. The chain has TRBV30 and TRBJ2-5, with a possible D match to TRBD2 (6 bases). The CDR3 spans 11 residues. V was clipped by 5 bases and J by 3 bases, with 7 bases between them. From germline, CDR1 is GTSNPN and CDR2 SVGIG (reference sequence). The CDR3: CAWSGEETQYF. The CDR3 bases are TGTGCCTGGTCGGGAGAAGAGACCCAGTACTTC.

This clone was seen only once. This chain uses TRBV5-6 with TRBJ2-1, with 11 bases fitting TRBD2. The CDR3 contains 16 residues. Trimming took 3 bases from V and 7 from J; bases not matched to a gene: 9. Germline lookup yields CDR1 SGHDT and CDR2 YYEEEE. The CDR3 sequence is CASSSATSGSVNEQFF. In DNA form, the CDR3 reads TGTGCCAGCAGCTCGGCAACTAGCGGGAGTGTTAATGAGCAGTTCTTC.

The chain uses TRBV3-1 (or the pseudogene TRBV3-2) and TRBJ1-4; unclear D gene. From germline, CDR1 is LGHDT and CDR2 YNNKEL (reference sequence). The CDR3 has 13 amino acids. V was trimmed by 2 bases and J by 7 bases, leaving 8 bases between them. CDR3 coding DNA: TGTGCCAGCAGCCAAATCCCGGGTGAAAAACTGTTTTTT. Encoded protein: CASSQIPGEKLFF.

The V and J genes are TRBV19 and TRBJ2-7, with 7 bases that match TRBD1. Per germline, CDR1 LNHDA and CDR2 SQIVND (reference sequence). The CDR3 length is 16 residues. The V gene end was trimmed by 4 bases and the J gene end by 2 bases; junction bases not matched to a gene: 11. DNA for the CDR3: TGTGCCAGTAGTAGCTATTCGACAGGGTTCACCTACGAGCAGTACTTC. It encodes CASSSYSTGFTYEQYF.

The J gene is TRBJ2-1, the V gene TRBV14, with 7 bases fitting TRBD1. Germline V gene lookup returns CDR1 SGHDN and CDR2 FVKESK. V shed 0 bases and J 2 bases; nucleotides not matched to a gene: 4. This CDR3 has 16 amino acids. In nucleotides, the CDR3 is TGTGCCAGCAGCCAAGAGGGGACAGCAACCTACAATGAGCAGTTCTTC. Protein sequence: CASSQEGTATYNEQFF.

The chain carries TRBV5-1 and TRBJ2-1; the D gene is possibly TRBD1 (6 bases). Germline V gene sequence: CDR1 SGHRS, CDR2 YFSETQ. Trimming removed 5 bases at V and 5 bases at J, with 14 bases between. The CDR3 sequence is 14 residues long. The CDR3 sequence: CASRGTRQDNEQFF. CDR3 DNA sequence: TGCGCCAGCAGAGGGACACGGCAAGACAATGAGCAGTTCTTC.